The 15 T cell receptor beta chains below come from one sample, sequenced in a study of shared clonotypes between healthy human individuals. CD45RO-negative CD8 cells positively selected for CCR7 made up the naive population, which excluded terminally differentiated effector memory CD45RA+ cells. Sequencing used immunoSEQ multiplex PCR; TCRdb keeps in-frame clones, though not all of them. The sample includes about 2.2 million clones, approximately 92% of them seen just once. Source material: naive CD8+ T cells from PBMCs. All receptors derive from a young man in good health. Some clones in this sample may be carry-over from other donors' samples.

The chain has TRBV27 and TRBJ2-1; D call uncertain. Between the trimmed V and J ends, which lost 8 bases and 7 bases, there was a span of 15 bases. The CDR3 length is 13 residues. The germline V gene has CDR1 MNHEY and CDR2 SMNVEV (reference sequence). CDR3 DNA: TGTGCCAGCGCCATTTGGAACAAAAATGAGCAGTTCTTC. Translating gives CASAIWNKNEQFF.

V is TRBV11-2 and J is TRBJ2-7, with D perhaps TRBD2 (6 bases). From germline, CDR1 is SGHAT and CDR2 FQNNGV. V lost 4 bases and J 3 bases, leaving 13 bases between the germline ends. CDR3 size: 14 residues. The CDR3 sequence is CASSSRDSHYEQYF. CDR3 sequence (DNA): TGTGCCAGCAGCTCGCGGGACTCCCACTACGAGCAGTACTTC.

The V gene is TRBV11-2, the J gene TRBJ2-2; D is unclear. Germline values: CDR1 SGHAT, CDR2 FQNNGV. V was cut by 3 bases and J by 4 bases, with 12 bases left in between. CDR3 length: 15 amino acids. CDR3 protein: CASSFRRLITGELFF. CDR3 nucleotides: TGTGCCAGCAGCTTCCGTAGGCTGATCACCGGGGAGCTGTTTTTT.

Worth noting for this clone: The sample holds other DNA sequences that translate to the same CDR3. This chain joins TRBV28 and TRBJ1-2, with a possible D match to TRBD1 (5 bases). The CDR3 covers 13 residues. Germline V gene data show CDR1 as MDHEN and CDR2 as SYDVKM. Trimming left V 2 bases short and J 5 bases short, with 9 bases between. The DNA of the CDR3 is TGTGCCAGCAGTTTAGACAGAGTTTATGGCTACACCTTC. Translating gives CASSLDRVYGYTF.

V is TRBV27 and J is TRBJ2-7; the D call may be TRBD1 or TRBD2 (6 bases each). V lost 8 bases to trimming and J lost 6 bases, with 20 bases between them. CDR1 and CDR2 (germline): MNHEY, SMNVEV (reference sequence). This CDR3 has 14 amino acids. CDR3: CASSPVGGNLEQYF. DNA for the CDR3: TGTGCCAGCTCCCCCGTGGGGGGCAACCTCGAGCAGTACTTC.

V is TRBV10-2 and J is TRBJ1-3; D is possibly TRBD1 (6 bases). The CDR3 length is 12 residues. Trimming removed 10 bases from V and 4 bases from J, with 11 bases in between. CDR1 WSHSY and CDR2 SAAADI come from the germline V gene. CDR3 residues: CATRGGGNTIYF. Here the CDR3 DNA reads TGCGCCACCAGGGGTGGAGGAAACACCATATATTTT.

V is TRBV4-1 and J is TRBJ1-1; D might be TRBD1 (6 bases). CDR3 length: 13 amino acids. Germline CDR1 reads MGHRA; CDR2 reads YSYEKL. V dropped 8 bases and J dropped 3 bases, with 13 bases sitting between them. The CDR3 reads CASREYRDTEAFF. CDR3 DNA: TGCGCCAGCCGAGAGTACAGGGACACTGAAGCTTTCTTT.

V usage is TRBV6-5 and J usage is TRBJ2-7; tentatively, D is TRBD1 (6 bases). The CDR3 extends over 14 amino acids. Trimming took off 2 bases at V and 5 bases at J, with 13 bases between the two ends. Germline V gene lookup returns CDR1 MNHEY and CDR2 SVGAGI. The CDR3 DNA reads TGTGCCAGCAGTTACACCCGGACAGTCCACGAGCAGTACTTC. Encoded protein: CASSYTRTVHEQYF.

The rearrangement joins TRBV13 to TRBJ2-2, with D possibly TRBD2 on 6 matching bases. The V end lost 5 bases, the J end lost 7 bases, and 23 bases lay between the germline ends. The germline V gene encodes CDR1 PRHDT and CDR2 FYEKMQ (reference sequence). This CDR3 spans 17 amino acids. CDR3 protein: CASSPHGRERGRGELFF. CDR3 DNA sequence: TGTGCCAGCAGCCCCCATGGACGGGAGAGGGGCCGCGGGGAGCTGTTTTTT.

The V gene is TRBV5-1, the J gene TRBJ2-2, with 12 positions matching TRBD2. This CDR3 spans 17 amino acids. J was trimmed by 1 base and V by 4 bases; bases with no gene match: 5. The germline V gene encodes CDR1 SGHRS and CDR2 YFSETQ. CDR3 nucleotide sequence: TGCGCCAGCAGCCCTAGGACTAGCGGGAAGAACACCGGGGAGCTGTTTTTT. As protein: CASSPRTSGKNTGELFF.

This chain joins TRBV9 and TRBJ1-1, with D perhaps matching TRBD1 (5 bases). Germline V CDR1 and CDR2: SGDLS, YYNGEE. V lost 8 bases to trimming and J lost 5 bases, with 13 bases between them. The CDR3 contains 12 residues. This CDR3 is CASNSGGTEAFF. The CDR3 bases are TGTGCCAGTAATTCGGGGGGAACTGAAGCTTTCTTT.

This chain connects TRBV18 to TRBJ2-1; possibly TRBD1 for D (6 bases). The germline V and J ends were trimmed by 3 bases and 8 bases, with 23 bases remaining between them. This CDR3 spans 17 amino acids. Germline V gene lookup returns CDR1 KGHSH and CDR2 LQKENI. CDR3: CASSPEVKKGEGDEQFF. The CDR3 DNA reads as TGTGCCAGCTCACCCGAGGTGAAAAAGGGGGAAGGAGATGAGCAGTTCTTC.

The V call is TRBV5-1, the J call TRBJ2-7; no clear D gene. The CDR3 consists of 14 residues. Germline assignment: CDR1 SGHRS and CDR2 YFSETQ. V shed 0 bases and J shed 2 bases, with 9 bases lying between them. In DNA form, the CDR3 reads TGCGCCAGCAGCTTGGTAGGCCAGACCTACGAGCAGTACTTC. The encoded protein is CASSLVGQTYEQYF. Complete variable domain (other parts from reference TRBV5-1 and TRBJ2-7): KAGVTQTPRYLIKTRGQQVTLSCSPISGHRSVSWYQQTPGQGLQFLFEYFSETQRNKGNFPGRFSGRQFSNSRSEMNVSTLELGDSALYLCASSLVGQTYEQYFGPGTRLTVT.

This sequence joins TRBV28 and TRBJ1-5, with a possible D match to TRBD1 (6 bases). This CDR3 comprises 12 residues. The germline V and J ends were trimmed by 4 bases and 7 bases, with 8 bases remaining between them. Germline V gene sequence: CDR1 MDHEN, CDR2 SYDVKM. CDR3 protein: CASSYRVQPQHF. The DNA of the CDR3 is TGTGCCAGCAGTTACAGGGTCCAGCCCCAGCATTTT.

The rearrangement uses TRBV7-9 and TRBJ1-4, with D unclear. V was shortened by 0 bases and J by 0 bases, with 11 bases between the two germline ends. The CDR3 runs to 17 residues. In germline, CDR1 is SEHNR, CDR2 FQNEAQ (reference sequence). CDR3 sequence (DNA): TGTGCCAGCAGCTTAGCACGGGCAGTTGCAACTAATGAAAAACTGTTTTTT. As protein: CASSLARAVATNEKLFF.